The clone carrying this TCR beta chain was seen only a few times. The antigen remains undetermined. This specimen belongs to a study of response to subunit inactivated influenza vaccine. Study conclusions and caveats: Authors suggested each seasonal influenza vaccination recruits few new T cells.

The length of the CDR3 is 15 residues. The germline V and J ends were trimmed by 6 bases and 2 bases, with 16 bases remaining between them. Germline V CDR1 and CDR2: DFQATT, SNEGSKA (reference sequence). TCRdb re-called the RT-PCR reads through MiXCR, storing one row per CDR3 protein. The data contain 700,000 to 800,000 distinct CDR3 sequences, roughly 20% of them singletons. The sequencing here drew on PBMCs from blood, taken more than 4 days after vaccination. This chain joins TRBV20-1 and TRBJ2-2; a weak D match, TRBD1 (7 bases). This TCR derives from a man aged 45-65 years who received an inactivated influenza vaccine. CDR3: CSARGDSLNTGELFF. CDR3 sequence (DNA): TGCAGTGCCAGGGGGGACAGTTTAAACACCGGGGAGCTGTTTTTT.